This T cell receptor (beta chain) is from a study of cytomegalovirus exposure and HLA in healthy donors. Use of 60 Vbeta and 13 Jbeta primers characterized the PCR. Clones were read by immunoSEQ multiplex PCR, and TCRdb kept only the in-frame ones, dropping some. The data contain about 100,000 clones, approximately 80% of them singletons. V dropped 4 bases and J dropped 8; count of bases not matched to a gene: 7. The CDR3 is 15 residues long. CDR1 SGHTA and CDR2 FQGNSA come from the germline V gene. A note on this clone: The antigen remains unidentified.

Study results and limitations: In a later analysis, DRB1 alleles had the most associated TCRs; HLA-C alleles the fewest. A classifier reportedly called cytomegalovirus status with high sensitivity and specificity. No immune exposure information besides CMV serostatus was available. Altogether, 160 or so TCR beta chains were recorded as cytomegalovirus-associated.

Sequences were obtained from PBMCs. V gene TRBV7-2 combines with J gene TRBJ2-3, with 12 bases that match TRBD1. This TCR came from a woman between 18 and 29 years old in good health and CMV-seronegative. This chain's CDR3 is CASSSRDRGQATQYF. The CDR3 nucleotides are TGTGCCAGCAGCTCCCGGGACAGGGGGCAGGCTACGCAGTATTTT. The complete variable domain, with remaining parts taken from reference TRBV7-2 and TRBJ2-3, reads GAGVSQSPSNKVTEKGKDVELRCDPISGHTALYWYRQSLGQGLEFLIYFQGNSAPDKSGLPSDRFSAERTGGSVSTLTIQRTQQEDSAVYLCASSSRDRGQATQYFGPGTRLTVL.